These 10 T cell receptor beta chains were all obtained from the same sample, sequenced in a study of blood T cell repertoires in COVID-19. Only in-frame clones appear in the TCRdb table, and some are missing; sequencing was by immunoSEQ multiplex PCR. This table holds some 64,000 clones, roughly two thirds found once. The specimen sequenced was PBMCs or T cells enriched from blood (not recorded which). All receptors come from a woman aged 55-70 years who had been exposed to COVID-19.

The genes are TRBV29-1 and TRBJ2-3, with 8 bases that match TRBD1. This CDR3 spans 14 amino acids. CDR1 and CDR2 from the germline V gene are SQVTM and ANQGSEA. V gave up 6 bases and J gave up 4 bases; unmatched junction bases: 9. The CDR3 sequence is CSVHTGGRADTQYF. The CDR3, as DNA: TGCAGCGTCCATACAGGGGGACGGGCAGATACGCAGTATTTT.

This rearrangement joins TRBV18 to TRBJ1-4, with 9 bases fitting TRBD1. Trimming removed 1 base from V and 8 bases from J; junction bases left unmatched: 8. The CDR3 is made up of 16 amino acids. CDR1 is KGHSH and CDR2 is LQKENI in the germline V gene. Here the CDR3 DNA reads TGTGCCAGCTCACCACGCGGGACAGGGTCCGGGGAAAAACTGTTTTTT. Encoded protein: CASSPRGTGSGEKLFF. The variable domain in full, completed from reference TRBV18 and TRBJ1-4, reads NAGVMQNPRHLVRRRGQEARLRCSPMKGHSHVYWYRQLPEEGLKFMVYLQKENIIDESGMPKERFSAEFPKEGPSILRIQQVVRGDSAAYFCASSPRGTGSGEKLFFGSGTQLSVL.

This clone was observed many times. This chain links TRBV2 with TRBJ1-6, with TRBD1 matching 9 bases. The CDR3 is 15 amino acids. J gave up 3 bases and V 6 bases, and 3 bases lay outside the gene matches. Germline CDR1 reads SNHLY; CDR2 reads FYNNEI. CDR3 loop: CASRPTGGYNSPLHF. The CDR3 DNA reads TGTGCCAGCAGACCGACAGGGGGCTATAATTCACCCCTCCACTTT. The full variable domain, in which reference TRBV2 and TRBJ1-6 provide the parts outside the CDR3, is EPEVTQTPSHQVTQMGQEVILRCVPISNHLYFYWYRQILGQKVEFLVSFYNNEISEKSEIFDDQFSVERPDGSNFTLKIRSTKLEDSAMYFCASRPTGGYNSPLHFGNGTRLTVT.

J is TRBJ2-7 and V is TRBV10-2; 9 positions agree with TRBD2. The CDR3 sequence is 14 residues long. V shed 0 bases and J 9 bases; nucleotides not matched to a gene: 6. Germline CDR1 reads WSHSY; CDR2 reads SAAADI. In nucleotides, the CDR3 is TGCGCCAGCAGTGAGTCAGTAGCGGGAGTACGGCAGTACTTC. Amino acids: CASSESVAGVRQYF.

This clone was seen a single time. The V and J genes are TRBV19 and TRBJ2-2; D might be TRBD1 (5 bases). The CDR3 contains 16 residues. Germline V gene lookup returns CDR1 LNHDA and CDR2 SQIVND (reference sequence). V was shortened by 3 bases and J by 0 bases, with 11 bases between the two germline ends. In nucleotides, the CDR3 is TGTGCCAGTAGTATGGTACAGGTCGCGAACACCGGGGAGCTGTTTTTT. It encodes CASSMVQVANTGELFF.

This clone was counted between two and nine times. The chain employs TRBV27 and TRBJ2-5; D unclear. The CDR3 is made up of 14 amino acids. Trimming took off 6 bases at V and 3 bases at J, with 14 bases between the two ends. Germline values: CDR1 MNHEY, CDR2 SMNVEV (reference sequence). CDR3 sequence reads: CASSLNTVKETQYF. The CDR3 bases are TGTGCCAGCAGCCTAAATACGGTAAAAGAGACCCAGTACTTC.

Only a few counts were recorded for this clone. This sequence joins TRBV9 and TRBJ1-2; perhaps TRBD1 as D (5 bases). Germline CDR1 reads SGDLS; CDR2 reads YYNGEE. The CDR3 loop spans 17 amino acids. V was cut by 1 base and J by 0 bases, with 16 bases left in between. Here the CDR3 DNA reads TGTGCCAGCAGCGTAAAGCCAGATAGGGGATCTAACTATGGCTACACCTTC. It specifies CASSVKPDRGSNYGYTF. The complete variable domain, with remaining parts taken from reference TRBV9 and TRBJ1-2, reads DSGVTQTPKHLITATGQRVTLRCSPRSGDLSVYWYQQSLDQGLQFLIQYYNGEERAKGNILERFSAQQFPDLHSELNLSSLELGDSALYFCASSVKPDRGSNYGYTFGSGTRLTVV.

The chain carries TRBV19 and TRBJ2-3, with 8 bases aligning to TRBD1. Germline V CDR1 and CDR2: LNHDA, SQIVND (reference sequence). Trimming cost V 5 bases and J 4 bases; bases outside gene matches: 8. CDR3 size: 15 residues. The CDR3, as DNA: TGTGCCAGTAGTCGGACAGGGTGGGCGGCAGATACGCAGTATTTT. Amino acids: CASSRTGWAADTQYF.

V usage is TRBV27 and J usage is TRBJ2-5; a possible D gene is TRBD1 (6 bases). V lost 5 bases and J lost 5, with 18 bases in between. The CDR3 runs 15 residues. Per the germline V gene, CDR1 is MNHEY and CDR2 is SMNVEV (reference sequence). The CDR3 DNA sequence: TGTGCCAGCAGTAAAGGGACACGAAAACGGGAGACCCAGTACTTC. This codes for CASSKGTRKRETQYF.

This chain connects TRBV12-3 or TRBV12-4 to TRBJ1-2; no clear D. The CDR3 covers 13 residues. Trimming left V 6 bases short and J 3 bases short, with 11 bases between. For the CDR3, the DNA is TGTGCCAGCAGGGCCGCGGGGTACTATGGCTACACCTTC. Protein product: CASRAAGYYGYTF.